Below, 18 T cell receptor beta chains from the same sample are listed, as sequenced in a study of blood T cell repertoires in COVID-19. Repertoires were generated with immunoSEQ multiplex PCR, while TCRdb's copy carries only in-frame clones and drops some. The profile shows 70,000 or so clones, roughly 85% of them singletons. The sequenced sample consisted of peripheral blood. The receptor set was obtained from a man older than 75 with acute or convalescent COVID-19.

Of note for this clone: One end of the junction fails to match germline, which may point to a read error. This chain connects TRBV5-4 to TRBJ2-7; D is possibly TRBD1 (6 bases). The CDR3 loop spans 14 amino acids. From germline, CDR1 is SGHNT and CDR2 YYREEE (reference sequence). CDR3 DNA sequence: TGTGCCAGCAGCTTGGACAGGGACCCCTACGAGCAGTGCTTC. Protein: CASSLDRDPYEQCF.

In its sample, this clone was seen a few times. This rearrangement joins TRBV5-1 to TRBJ2-2; TRBD1 is a possible D gene (5 bases). Germline assignment: CDR1 SGHRS and CDR2 YFSETQ. V was shortened by 3 bases and J by 5 bases, with 14 bases between the two germline ends. This CDR3 is built from 15 residues. CDR3 coding DNA: TGCGCCAGCAGCTCAGCCCAGGGTAAAACCGGGGAGCTGTTTTTT. Its translation: CASSSAQGKTGELFF.

The rearrangement links TRBV6-1 to TRBJ1-4; tentative D call: TRBD1 (5 bases). Deletions cut 2 bases from V and 2 bases from J, with 9 bases between. There are 15 residues in the CDR3. Germline CDR1 reads MNHNS; CDR2 reads SASEGT. CDR3 DNA sequence: TGTGCCAGCAGTGAACAGGGCCAGACTAATGAAAAACTGTTTTTT. This encodes CASSEQGQTNEKLFF.

This chain links TRBV27 with TRBJ2-2; 11 positions agree with TRBD2. Germline V gene data show CDR1 as MNHEY and CDR2 as SMNVEV (reference sequence). V shed 5 bases and J 5 bases; nucleotides not matched to a gene: 10. This CDR3 is built from 17 residues. In nucleotides, the CDR3 is TGTGCCAGCAGTAGGGCTAGCGGGAGGACTCTAACCGGGGAGCTGTTTTTT. Its translation: CASSRASGRTLTGELFF.

In this sample, this clone turned up a few times. The chain combines TRBV5-8 with TRBJ1-3; 8 bases are shared with TRBD1. V gave up 4 bases and J gave up 5 bases; unmatched junction bases: 5. The germline gives CDR1 SGHTS, CDR2 YDEGEE. The CDR3 is 14 residues long. CDR3 nucleotide sequence: TGTGCCAGCAGCCTAGGACAGGGACGAAACACCATATATTTT. Its translation: CASSLGQGRNTIYF.

V usage is TRBV11-2 and J usage is TRBJ1-2; 8 bases agree with TRBD1. The germline V gene encodes CDR1 SGHAT and CDR2 FQNNGV. The CDR3 spans 14 residues. V lost 5 bases, J lost 8 bases, and 10 bases stayed unmatched. CDR3 in amino acids: CASSPQGGLGGYTF. CDR3 sequence (DNA): TGTGCCAGCAGCCCACAGGGGGGGCTGGGCGGCTACACCTTC.

This rearrangement joins TRBV9 to TRBJ2-7, with 7 nucleotides matching TRBD1. This CDR3 is 12 amino acids long. Germline CDR1 and CDR2: SGDLS and YYNGEE. The junction had 0 bases not matched to a gene; V was cut back by 0 bases and J by 6 bases. CDR3 amino acids: CASSVDRGEQYF. The CDR3 nucleotides are TGTGCCAGCAGCGTAGACAGGGGCGAGCAGTACTTC.

CDR3 amino acids: CASGRGYTEAFF. CDR3 DNA sequence: TGTGCCAGCGGCAGGGGATACACTGAAGCTTTCTTT. V usage is TRBV6-5 and J usage is TRBJ1-1; tentatively, D is TRBD1 (6 bases). Looked up from germline, CDR1 is MNHEY and CDR2 is SVGAGI. This CDR3 comprises 12 residues. The germline V and J ends were trimmed by 8 bases and 3 bases, with 10 bases remaining between them.

The chain employs TRBV7-7 and TRBJ2-5; possibly TRBD1 for D (5 bases). The CDR3 covers 13 residues. Trimming pared 8 bases from V and 2 bases from J, leaving 12 bases between. CDR1 and CDR2 (germline): SSHAT, FNYEAQ (reference sequence). CDR3 protein: CASGQGIQETQYF. DNA for the CDR3: TGTGCCAGCGGGCAGGGCATTCAAGAGACCCAGTACTTC.

The chain combines TRBV19 with TRBJ2-5, with 9 bases matching TRBD2. V trimming: 6 bases; J trimming: 5 bases; junction bases outside the gene matches: 7. This CDR3 has 14 amino acids. Germline loops: CDR1 LNHDA, CDR2 SQIVND (reference sequence). CDR3 residues: CASRETSGRETQYF. The CDR3 DNA is TGTGCCAGTAGGGAGACTAGCGGTAGGGAGACCCAGTACTTC.

The chain couples TRBV5-1 to TRBJ2-1, with D maybe TRBD2 (5 bases). Germline CDR1 and CDR2: SGHRS and YFSETQ. The CDR3 is 11 amino acids. The ends were cut back, 5 bases at V and 13 bases at J, with 13 bases in the middle. CDR3 amino acids: CASSLGVEQFF. Written as DNA, the CDR3 is TGCGCCAGCAGTCTGGGAGTGGAACAGTTCTTC.

The V gene is TRBV5-4, the J gene TRBJ1-6; D is possibly TRBD1 (5 bases). Trimming shortened V by 4 bases and J by 0 bases, and 14 bases separated the two germline ends. The germline V gene has CDR1 SGHNT and CDR2 YYREEE (reference sequence). The CDR3 extends over 17 amino acids. The CDR3 nucleotides are TGTGCCAGCAGCACAGGATCCTCGAGCTCCTATAATTCACCCCTCCACTTT. Its protein is CASSTGSSSSYNSPLHF.

This clone was picked up a small number of times. This chain joins TRBV2 and TRBJ1-1; a possible D gene is TRBD1 (5 bases). V was cut by 5 bases and J by 5 bases, with 12 bases left in between. The CDR3 runs 13 residues. Germline V gene data show CDR1 as SNHLY and CDR2 as FYNNEI. Here the CDR3 reads CASSRQGKTEAFF. Written as DNA, the CDR3 is TGTGCCAGCAGTCGCCAGGGTAAAACTGAAGCTTTCTTT.

The gene calls are TRBV9 and TRBJ2-7, with D tentatively TRBD2 (5 bases). V was clipped by 5 bases and J by 3 bases, with 6 bases between them. Looked up from germline, CDR1 is SGDLS and CDR2 is YYNGEE. The CDR3 runs to 11 residues. CDR3 region: CASSRGYEQYF. The CDR3, as DNA: TGTGCCAGCAGTCGGGGCTACGAGCAGTACTTC. Filled out from reference TRBV9 and TRBJ2-7, the complete variable domain reads DSGVTQTPKHLITATGQRVTLRCSPRSGDLSVYWYQQSLDQGLQFLIQYYNGEERAKGNILERFSAQQFPDLHSELNLSSLELGDSALYFCASSRGYEQYFGPGTRLTVT.

In this sample, this clone turned up a few times. This CDR3 reads CASSGVLGTQYF. The CDR3 nucleotides read TGTGCCAGCAGTGGAGTTCTAGGGACCCAGTACTTC. The rearrangement links TRBV2 to TRBJ2-5; D gene ambiguous. Looked up from germline, CDR1 is SNHLY and CDR2 is FYNNEI. This CDR3 is built from 12 residues. The V gene lost 4 bases and the J gene lost 7 bases, with 10 bases spanning the gap.

As DNA, the CDR3 is TGTGCCAGCAGCCATCAGGGATTTACCTACGAGCAGTACTTC. It specifies CASSHQGFTYEQYF. The chain joins TRBV14 to TRBJ2-7; TRBD1 might be the D (5 bases). The ends were cut back, 3 bases at V and 2 bases at J, with 11 bases in the middle. This CDR3 has 14 residues. Germline V gene data show CDR1 as SGHDN and CDR2 as FVKESK.

The rearrangement links TRBV6-1 to TRBJ2-7; D perhaps matches TRBD1 (6 bases). Germline CDR1 is MNHNS and CDR2 is SASEGT. This CDR3 region has 15 residues. Between the trimmed V and J ends, which lost 5 bases and 3 bases, there was a span of 17 bases. The CDR3 is CASSNQQGSGYEQYF. The CDR3 DNA reads as TGTGCCAGCAGTAACCAACAGGGATCGGGCTACGAGCAGTACTTC.

The chain carries TRBV10-2 and TRBJ1-1; no clear D. V was clipped by 2 bases and J by 4 bases, with 14 bases between them. CDR3 length: 15 amino acids. Germline V gives CDR1 WSHSY, CDR2 SAAADI. In DNA form, the CDR3 reads TGCGCCAGCAGTGAGACCCAATTGAGGGCCACTGAAGCTTTCTTT. Its translation is CASSETQLRATEAFF.